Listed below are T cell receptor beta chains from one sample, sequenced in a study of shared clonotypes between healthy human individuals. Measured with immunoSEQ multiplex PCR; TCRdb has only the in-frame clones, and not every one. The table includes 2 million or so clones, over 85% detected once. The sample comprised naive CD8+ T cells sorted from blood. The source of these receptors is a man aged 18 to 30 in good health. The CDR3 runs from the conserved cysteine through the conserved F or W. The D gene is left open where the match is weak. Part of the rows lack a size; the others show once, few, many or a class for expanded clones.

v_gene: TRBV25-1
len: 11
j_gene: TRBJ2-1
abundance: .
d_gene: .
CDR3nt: TGTGCCAGCGGCCGGGACACCGAGCAGTTCTTC
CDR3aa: CASGRDTEQFF

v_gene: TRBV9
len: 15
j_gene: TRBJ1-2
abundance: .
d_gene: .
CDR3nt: TGTGCCAGCAGCGTAGGGGCTGATTATAACTATGGCTACACCTTC
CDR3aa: CASSVGADYNYGYTF

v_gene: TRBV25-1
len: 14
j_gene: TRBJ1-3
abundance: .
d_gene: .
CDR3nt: TGTGCCAGCAGGGGGTGGAACTCTGGAAACACCATATATTTT
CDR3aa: CASRGWNSGNTIYF

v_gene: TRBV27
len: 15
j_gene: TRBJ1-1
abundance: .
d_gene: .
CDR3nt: TGTGCCAGCAGTCCCCCATCAGGGTTCGACACTGAAGCTTTCTTT
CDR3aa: CASSPPSGFDTEAFF

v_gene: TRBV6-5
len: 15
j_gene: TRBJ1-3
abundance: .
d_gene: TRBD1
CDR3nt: TGTGCCAGTCAAAGGACAGGCCTCTCCGGAAACACCATATATTTT
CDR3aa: CASQRTGLSGNTIYF

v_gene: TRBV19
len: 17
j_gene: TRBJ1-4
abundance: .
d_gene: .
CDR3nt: TGTGCCAGTAGTCTTCCGGACAGACAAGGGACTAATGAAAAACTGTTTTTT
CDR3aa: CASSLPDRQGTNEKLFF

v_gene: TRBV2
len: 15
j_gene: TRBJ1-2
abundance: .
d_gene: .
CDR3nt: TGTGCCAGCAGTGAAGCGCTAAGGGGGAACTATGGCTACACCTTC
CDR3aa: CASSEALRGNYGYTF

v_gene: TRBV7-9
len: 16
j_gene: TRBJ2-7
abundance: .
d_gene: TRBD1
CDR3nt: TGTGCCAGCAGCTCCGGGACAGCCTCCCCCATCTACGAGCAGTACTTC
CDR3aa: CASSSGTASPIYEQYF

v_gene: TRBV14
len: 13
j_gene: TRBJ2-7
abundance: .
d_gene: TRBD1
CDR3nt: TGTGCCAGCAGCCAGACAGGGTCCTACGAGCAGTACTTC
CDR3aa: CASSQTGSYEQYF

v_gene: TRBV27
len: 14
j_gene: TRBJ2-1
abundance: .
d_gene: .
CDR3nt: TGTGCCACCAAAACGGGGGCTTCCTACAATGAGCAGTTCTTC
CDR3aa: CATKTGASYNEQFF

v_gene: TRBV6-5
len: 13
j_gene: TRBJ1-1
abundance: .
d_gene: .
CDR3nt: TGTGCCAGCAGAGGGGTGGGGGACACTGAAGCTTTCTTT
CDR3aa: CASRGVGDTEAFF

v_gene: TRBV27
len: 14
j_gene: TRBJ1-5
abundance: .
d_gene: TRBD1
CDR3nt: TGTGCCAGCAGTTCAGGACAGGGCTATCAGCCCCAGCATTTT
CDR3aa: CASSSGQGYQPQHF

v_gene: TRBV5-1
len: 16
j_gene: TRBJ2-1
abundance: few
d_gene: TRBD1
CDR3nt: TGCGCCAGCAGCATACCAGGGGGCACAAGGCACAATGAGCAGTTCTTC
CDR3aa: CASSIPGGTRHNEQFF

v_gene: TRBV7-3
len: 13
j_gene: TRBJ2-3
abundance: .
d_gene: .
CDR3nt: TGTGCCAGCACGTCTGGGGCCAGGGATACGCAGTATTTT
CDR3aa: CASTSGARDTQYF

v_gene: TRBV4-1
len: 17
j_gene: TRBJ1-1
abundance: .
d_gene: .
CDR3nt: TGCGCCAGCAGCCAAGGGCAAATTGGGGGGCGAAGCACTGAAGCTTTCTTT
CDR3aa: CASSQGQIGGRSTEAFF

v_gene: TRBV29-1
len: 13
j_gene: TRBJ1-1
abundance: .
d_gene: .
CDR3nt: TGCAGCGTTGAGGCAGGCTGGGGCACTGAAGCTTTCTTT
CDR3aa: CSVEAGWGTEAFF

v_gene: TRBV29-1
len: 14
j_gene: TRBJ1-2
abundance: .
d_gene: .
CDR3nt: TGCAGCGTCCATGAGGGGCCTGAGGGCTATGGCTACACCTTC
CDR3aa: CSVHEGPEGYGYTF

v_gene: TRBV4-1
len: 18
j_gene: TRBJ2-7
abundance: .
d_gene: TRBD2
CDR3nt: TGCGCCAGCAGCCAGGGTCCAGAGGCGGGAGGGCCCCCGGTCGAGCAGTACTTC
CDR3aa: CASSQGPEAGGPPVEQYF

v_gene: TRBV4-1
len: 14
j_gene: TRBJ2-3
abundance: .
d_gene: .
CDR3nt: TGCGCCAGCAGCCAAGCCGTGGGGGCAGATACGCAGTATTTT
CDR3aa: CASSQAVGADTQYF

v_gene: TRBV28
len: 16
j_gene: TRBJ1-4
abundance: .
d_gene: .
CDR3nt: TGTGCCAGCAGTTTAGAAAGGACATCACCTAATGAAAAACTGTTTTTT
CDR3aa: CASSLERTSPNEKLFF

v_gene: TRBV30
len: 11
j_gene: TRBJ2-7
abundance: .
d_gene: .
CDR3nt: TGTGCCTGGAGTGCCCCTTACGAGCAGTACTTC
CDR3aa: CAWSAPYEQYF

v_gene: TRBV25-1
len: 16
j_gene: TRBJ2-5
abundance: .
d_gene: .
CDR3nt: TGTGCCAGCTCGGGGAGCCCCATCAGGAGCGGAGAGACCCAGTACTTC
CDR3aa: CASSGSPIRSGETQYF

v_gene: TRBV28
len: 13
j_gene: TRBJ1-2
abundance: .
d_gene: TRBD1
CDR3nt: TGTGCCAGCAGCGTTCAGGGGGGCTATGGCTACACCTTC
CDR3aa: CASSVQGGYGYTF

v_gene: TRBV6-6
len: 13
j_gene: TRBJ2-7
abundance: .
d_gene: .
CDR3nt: TGTGCCAGTACGGGGGGGACAGGCTACGAGCAGTACTTC
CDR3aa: CASTGGTGYEQYF

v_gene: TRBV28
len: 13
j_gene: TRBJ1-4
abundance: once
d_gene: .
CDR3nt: TGTGCCCATACCGACGTCTACGGTGAAAAACTGTTTTTT
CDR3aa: CAHTDVYGEKLFF

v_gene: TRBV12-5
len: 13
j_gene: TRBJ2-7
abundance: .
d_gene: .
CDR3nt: TGTGCTAGTGGTTGGGAGTTCTCCTACGAGCAGTACTTC
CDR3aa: CASGWEFSYEQYF

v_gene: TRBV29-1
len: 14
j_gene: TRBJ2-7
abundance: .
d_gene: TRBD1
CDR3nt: TGCAGCGTTGGGGACAGGGGGCCACTCTACGAGCAGTACTTC
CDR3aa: CSVGDRGPLYEQYF

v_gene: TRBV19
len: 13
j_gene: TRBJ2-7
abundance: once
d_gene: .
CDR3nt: TGTGCCAGTAGCCCGGGACACCGATACGAGCAGTACTTC
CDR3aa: CASSPGHRYEQYF

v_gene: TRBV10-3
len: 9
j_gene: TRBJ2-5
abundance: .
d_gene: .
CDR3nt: TGTGCCATCAGGGAGACCCAGTACTTC
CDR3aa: CAIRETQYF

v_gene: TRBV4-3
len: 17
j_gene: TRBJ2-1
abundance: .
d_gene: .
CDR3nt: TGCGCCAGCAGCCAAGTAATCAGGGGGGAGGACGGAGATGAGCAGTTCTTC
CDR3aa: CASSQVIRGEDGDEQFF

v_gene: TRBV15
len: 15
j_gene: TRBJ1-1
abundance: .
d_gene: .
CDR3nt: TGTGCCACCAGCACCGAGCAGGGTCCCTACACTGAAGCTTTCTTT
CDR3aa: CATSTEQGPYTEAFF

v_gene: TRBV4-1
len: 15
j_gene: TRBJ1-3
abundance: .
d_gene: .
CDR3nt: TGCGCCAGCAGCCAAGACGCTAGCTCTGGAAACACCATATATTTT
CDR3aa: CASSQDASSGNTIYF

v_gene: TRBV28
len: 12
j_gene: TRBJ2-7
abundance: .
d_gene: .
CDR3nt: TGTGCCAGCAGTTTTAGGGTAGGCGAGCAGTACTTC
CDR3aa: CASSFRVGEQYF

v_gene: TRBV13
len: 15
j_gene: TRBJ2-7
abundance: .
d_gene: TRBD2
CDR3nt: TGTGCCAGCAGCTCTCCAGCGGGGGGGCCTCGGTTGCAGTACTTC
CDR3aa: CASSSPAGGPRLQYF

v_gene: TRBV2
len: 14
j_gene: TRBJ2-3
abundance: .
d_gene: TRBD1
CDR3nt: TGTGCCAGCACCGGGACAGCTAGCACAGATACGCAGTATTTT
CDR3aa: CASTGTASTDTQYF

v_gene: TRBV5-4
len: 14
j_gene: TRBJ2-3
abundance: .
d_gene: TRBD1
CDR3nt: TGTGCCAGCAGCTCTCAGGGGGCCGGTGATACGCAGTATTTT
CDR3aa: CASSSQGAGDTQYF

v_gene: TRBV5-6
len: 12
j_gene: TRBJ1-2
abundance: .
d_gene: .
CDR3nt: TGTGCCAGCAGCTCGGTGGACTATGGCTACACCTTC
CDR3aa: CASSSVDYGYTF

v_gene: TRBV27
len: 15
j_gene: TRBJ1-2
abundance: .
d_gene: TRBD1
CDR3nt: TGTGCCAGCAGTTTATCCCGGGACAGATACTATGGCTACACCTTC
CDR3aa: CASSLSRDRYYGYTF

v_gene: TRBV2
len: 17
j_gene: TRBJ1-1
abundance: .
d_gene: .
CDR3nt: TGTGCCAGCAGCGGAGAATCACAGGGCTTCATGAACACTGAAGCTTTCTTT
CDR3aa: CASSGESQGFMNTEAFF

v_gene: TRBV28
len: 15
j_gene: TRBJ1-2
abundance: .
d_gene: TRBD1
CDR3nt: TGTGCCAGCAGACATATTCTGGACAGGGTGTTTGGCTACACCTTC
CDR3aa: CASRHILDRVFGYTF

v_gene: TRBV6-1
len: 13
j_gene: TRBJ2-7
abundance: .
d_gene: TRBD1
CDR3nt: TGTGCCAGTCAGGACAGGAACTACTACGAGCAGTACTTC
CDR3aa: CASQDRNYYEQYF

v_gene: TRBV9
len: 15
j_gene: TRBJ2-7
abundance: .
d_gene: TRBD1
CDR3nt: TGTGCCAGCTCCCCCTCCGGGACAGGGTCCGACGAGCAGTACTTC
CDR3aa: CASSPSGTGSDEQYF

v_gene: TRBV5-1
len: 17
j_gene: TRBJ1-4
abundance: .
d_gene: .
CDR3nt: TGCGCCAGCAGCTTCGTTGAGAAGACTTCAACTAATGAAAAACTGTTTTTT
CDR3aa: CASSFVEKTSTNEKLFF